This T cell receptor (beta chain) was sequenced during a study of technical replicates of blood from several donors. The length of the CDR3 is 14 residues. J gave up 5 bases and V 2 bases, and 5 bases lay outside the gene matches. Germline CDR1 and CDR2: MDHEN and SYDVKM. The protocol was immunoSEQ multiplex PCR, while the TCRdb copy is restricted to in-frame clones and leaves out a portion. The sample includes roughly 14,000 clones, roughly 80% seen only once; the top ten take 9.5% to 15%. This chain joins TRBV28 and TRBJ1-2, with 7 bases aligning to TRBD1. The material sequenced was PBMCs. The TCR was taken from a human donor in good health. CDR3 in DNA: TGTGCCAGCAGTTTACCGACAGGGAGGTATGGCTACACCTTC. Its protein is CASSLPTGRYGYTF.